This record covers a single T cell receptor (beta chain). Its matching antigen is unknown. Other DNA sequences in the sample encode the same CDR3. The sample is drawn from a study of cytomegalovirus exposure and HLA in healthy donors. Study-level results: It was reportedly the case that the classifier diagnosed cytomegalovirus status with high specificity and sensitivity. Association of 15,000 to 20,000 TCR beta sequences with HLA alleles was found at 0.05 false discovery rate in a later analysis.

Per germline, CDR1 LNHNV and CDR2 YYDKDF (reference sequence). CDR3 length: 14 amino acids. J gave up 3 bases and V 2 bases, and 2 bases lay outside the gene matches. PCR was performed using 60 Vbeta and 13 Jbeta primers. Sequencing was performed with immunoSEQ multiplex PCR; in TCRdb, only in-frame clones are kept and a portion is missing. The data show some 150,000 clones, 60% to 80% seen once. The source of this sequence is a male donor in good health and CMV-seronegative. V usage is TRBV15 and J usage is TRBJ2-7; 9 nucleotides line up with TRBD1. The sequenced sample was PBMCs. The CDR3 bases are TGTGCCACCAGCAGACCGGGACAGGGCTACGAGCAGTACTTC. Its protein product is CATSRPGQGYEQYF. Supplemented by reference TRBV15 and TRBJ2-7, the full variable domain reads DAMVIQNPRYQVTQFGKPVTLSCSQTLNHNVMYWYQQKSSQAPKLLFHYYDKDFNNEADTPDNFQSRRPNTSFCFLDIRSPGLGDTAMYLCATSRPGQGYEQYFGPGTRLTVT.